These 8 T cell receptor beta chains share one sample of origin, sequenced in a study of cytomegalovirus exposure and HLA in healthy donors (dated by TCRdb to the late 2010s). Library prep was done by the immunoSEQ multiplex PCR assay. For the multiplex PCR, a mixture combining 60 forward primers for TCR Vbeta segments and 13 reverse primers for TCR Jbeta segments was used. TCRdb limited this immuneACCESS table to in-frame rearrangements with V and J called. A share of clones is missing; checked studies link under half to unresolved V genes, and the rest is unexplained. The table for this sample lists 200,000 to 300,000 clones; around 78% of them were counted only once. About 0.5% of the sample comes from the top ten. The sequencing input was PBMCs. All receptors come from a boy between 5 and 17 years old in good health and CMV-seronegative.

The chain joins TRBV27 to TRBJ1-1, with D maybe TRBD1 (6 bases). The CDR3 totals 13 residues. V dropped 1 base and J dropped 7 bases, with 10 bases sitting between them. From germline, CDR1 is MNHEY and CDR2 SMNVEV (reference sequence). The CDR3 DNA is TGTGCCAGCAGTTTATACGGGGACAATGAAGCTTTCTTT. Encoded protein: CASSLYGDNEAFF.

The chain is built from TRBV7-2 and TRBJ2-7; 8 bases align to TRBD1. Trimming cost V 1 base and J 5 bases; bases outside gene matches: 7. Germline V gene lookup returns CDR1 SGHTA and CDR2 FQGNSA. This CDR3 is built from 15 residues. The CDR3 spells CASSLGRTGFDEQYF. In DNA form, the CDR3 reads TGTGCCAGCAGCTTAGGGCGGACAGGGTTCGACGAGCAGTACTTC.

The chain couples TRBV27 to TRBJ2-2; possibly TRBD1 for D (5 bases). Trimming left V 10 bases short and J 7 bases short, with 13 bases between. CDR1 is MNHEY and CDR2 is SMNVEV in the germline V gene (reference sequence). The CDR3 runs 12 residues. CDR3 protein: CATGLRGGELFF. For the CDR3, the DNA is TGTGCCACCGGCCTTAGGGGCGGGGAGCTGTTTTTT.

The count of this clone is one. CDR3 DNA sequence: TGCGCCAGCAGCTTGGACAGGGGTTCTCGGATCACAGATACGCAGTATTTT. Residues: CASSLDRGSRITDTQYF. The chain is built from TRBV5-1 and TRBJ2-3, with 7 positions matching TRBD1. The CDR3 sequence is 17 residues long. The V gene's germline CDR1 is SGHRS and CDR2 YFSETQ. Unmatched junction bases numbered 9, after V lost 0 bases and J lost 2 bases.

V is TRBV6-4 and J is TRBJ2-3; 8 bases map to TRBD2. CDR1 is MRHNA, CDR2 SNTAGT, per germline. CDR3 length equals 17 residues. The J segment lost 2 bases and the V segment lost 0 bases, leaving 7 bases of the junction unmatched. This CDR3 reads CASSDSERGTPTDTQYF. As DNA, the CDR3 is TGTGCCAGCAGTGACTCTGAGCGGGGGACCCCCACAGATACGCAGTATTTT.

This clone was detected only a few times. V and J are TRBV28 and TRBJ1-2; 12 bases are shared with TRBD1. The V segment lost 4 bases and the J segment 8 bases; nucleotides outside the gene matches: 14. The germline V gene encodes CDR1 MDHEN and CDR2 SYDVKM. The CDR3 extends over 17 amino acids. The chain's CDR3 is CASSSPGGGQGALGYTF. Written as DNA, the CDR3 is TGTGCCAGCAGTTCCCCAGGGGGGGGACAGGGGGCATTGGGCTACACCTTC.

The chain is built from TRBV7-9 and TRBJ2-7; D not resolved. V lost 3 bases and J lost 2, with 5 bases in between. The CDR3 is made up of 12 amino acids. CDR1 is SEHNR and CDR2 is FQNEAQ in the germline V gene (reference sequence). This CDR3 is CASSFGAYEQYF. The DNA of the CDR3 is TGTGCCAGCAGCTTTGGAGCCTACGAGCAGTACTTC.

The V gene is TRBV5-1, the J gene TRBJ2-2; D not certain. CDR1 and CDR2 from the germline V gene are SGHRS and YFSETQ. The CDR3 length is 16 residues. Trimming removed 2 bases at V and 1 base at J, with 12 bases between. CDR3 coding DNA: TGCGCCAGCAGCTTTAATGCCGAACTGAACACCGGGGAGCTGTTTTTT. Residues: CASSFNAELNTGELFF.